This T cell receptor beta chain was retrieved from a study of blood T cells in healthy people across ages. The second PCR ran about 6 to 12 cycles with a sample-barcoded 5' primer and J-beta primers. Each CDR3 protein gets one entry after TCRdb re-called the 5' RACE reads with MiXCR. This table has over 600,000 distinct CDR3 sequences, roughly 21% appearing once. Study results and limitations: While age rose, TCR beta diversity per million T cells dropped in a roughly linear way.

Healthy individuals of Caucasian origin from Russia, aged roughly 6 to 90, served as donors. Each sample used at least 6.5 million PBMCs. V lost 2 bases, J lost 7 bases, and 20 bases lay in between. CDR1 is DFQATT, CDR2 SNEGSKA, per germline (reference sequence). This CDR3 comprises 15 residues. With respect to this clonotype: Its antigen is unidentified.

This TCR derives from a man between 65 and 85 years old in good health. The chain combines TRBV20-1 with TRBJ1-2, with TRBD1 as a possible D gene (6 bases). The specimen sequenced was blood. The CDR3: CSARLREGGGSGYTF. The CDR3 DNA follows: TGCAGTGCTAGACTGCGGGAGGGGGGAGGTAGTGGCTACACCTTC.